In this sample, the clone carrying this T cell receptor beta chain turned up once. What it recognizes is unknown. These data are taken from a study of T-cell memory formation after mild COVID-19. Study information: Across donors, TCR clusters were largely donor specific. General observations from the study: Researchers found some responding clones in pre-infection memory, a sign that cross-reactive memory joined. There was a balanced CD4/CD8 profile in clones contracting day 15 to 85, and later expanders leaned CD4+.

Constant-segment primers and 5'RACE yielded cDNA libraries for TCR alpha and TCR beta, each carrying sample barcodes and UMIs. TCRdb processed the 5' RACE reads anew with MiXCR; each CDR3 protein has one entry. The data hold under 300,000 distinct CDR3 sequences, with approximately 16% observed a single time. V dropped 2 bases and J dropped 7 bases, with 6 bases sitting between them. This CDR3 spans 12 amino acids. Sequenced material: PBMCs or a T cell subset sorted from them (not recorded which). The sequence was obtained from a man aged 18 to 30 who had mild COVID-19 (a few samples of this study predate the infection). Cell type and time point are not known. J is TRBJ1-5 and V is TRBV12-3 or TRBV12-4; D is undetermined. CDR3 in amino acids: CASSLNEQPQHF. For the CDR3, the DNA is TGTGCCAGCAGTTTAAATGAACAGCCCCAGCATTTT.